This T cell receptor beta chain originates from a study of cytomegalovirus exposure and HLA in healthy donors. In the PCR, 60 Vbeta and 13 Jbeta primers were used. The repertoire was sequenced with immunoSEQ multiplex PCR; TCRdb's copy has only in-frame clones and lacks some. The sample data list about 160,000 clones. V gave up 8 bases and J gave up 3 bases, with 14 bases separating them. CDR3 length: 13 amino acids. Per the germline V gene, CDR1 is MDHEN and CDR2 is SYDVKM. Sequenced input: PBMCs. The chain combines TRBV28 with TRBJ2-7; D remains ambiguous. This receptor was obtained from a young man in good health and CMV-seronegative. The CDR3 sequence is CASGQATYYEQYF. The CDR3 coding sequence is TGTGCCAGCGGCCAGGCCACCTACTACGAGCAGTACTTC. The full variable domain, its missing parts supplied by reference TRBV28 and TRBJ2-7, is DVKVTQSSRYLVKRTGEKVFLECVQDMDHENMFWYRQDPGLGLRLIYFSYDVKMKEKGDIPEGYSVSREKKERFSLILESASTNQTSMYLCASGQATYYEQYFGPGTRLTVT.